This T cell receptor (beta chain) was profiled in a study of cytomegalovirus exposure and HLA in healthy donors. Study-wide context: The 120 validation repertoires used the same platform as the roughly 700 first-cohort repertoires (as reported by a later analysis). Study-wide points: Reports showed the classifier diagnosing cytomegalovirus status with high specificity and sensitivity. Confirmation in vitro established that three CMV-associated chains were specific for CMV antigens. Cytomegalovirus association was listed for 164 TCR beta chains.

TCRdb's table, derived via immunoSEQ multiplex PCR, lists solely in-frame clones and lacks some. The table has about 260,000 clones, 90% seen once. There are 14 residues in the CDR3. Germline V gene lookup returns CDR1 SGHNT and CDR2 YYREEE (reference sequence). Trimming removed 3 bases at V and 6 bases at J, with 15 bases between. This clone occurred once. The target antigen is unknown. The receptor was isolated from a woman in her twenties or thirties in good health and CMV-seronegative. The V and J genes are TRBV5-4 and TRBJ1-1, with D possibly being TRBD1 (5 bases). Sequencing was performed on PBMCs. As DNA, the CDR3 is TGTGCCAGCAGCTGGGGGACGGCCCCCGCTGAAGCTTTCTTT. Translating gives CASSWGTAPAEAFF. Drawing the rest from reference TRBV5-4 and TRBJ1-1, the complete variable domain is ETGVTQSPTHLIKTRGQQVTLRCSSQSGHNTVSWYQQALGQGPQFIFQYYREEENGRGNFPPRFSGLQFPNYSSELNVNALELDDSALYLCASSWGTAPAEAFFGQGTRLTVV.